The 28 T cell receptor beta chains given below trace back to one sample, sequenced in a study of blood T cells in healthy people across ages. Through a sample-barcoded 5' primer and a J-beta primer mix, a second PCR was run for about 6 to 11 cycles. MiXCR, applied by TCRdb to the 5' RACE reads, yields one record per CDR3 protein. Here the sample spans hundreds of thousands of distinct CDR3 sequences, about 43% being singletons. Material: blood. The origin of the receptors is an elderly man in good health.

As concerns this clonotype: One end of the junction does not line up with germline, which may come from a read error. The rearrangement joins TRBV9 to TRBJ2-7; 7 bases are shared with TRBD2. This CDR3 spans 13 amino acids. Germline CDR1 is SGDLS and CDR2 is YYNGEE. Here the CDR3 reads CACSSSGRAEQYF. The CDR3 nucleotides read TGTGCCTGCAGCTCTAGCGGAAGGGCCGAGCAGTACTTC.

This clonotype has a count of ten or more. The chain joins TRBV7-2 to TRBJ2-1; 8 positions match TRBD2. CDR1 and CDR2 from the germline V gene are SGHTA and FQGNSA. After removal of 0 bases from V and 2 bases from J, the junction contained 0 bases not matched to a gene. This CDR3 has 15 residues. Here the CDR3 DNA reads TGTGCCAGCAGCTTAGCTAGCGGGACCTACAATGAGCAGTTCTTC. Translated, it gives CASSLASGTYNEQFF.

As regards this clonotype: One base away lies a much larger clone, so this may be a sequencing read error. This chain uses TRBV4-2 with TRBJ2-3; D gene uncertain. The germline CDR1 and CDR2 sequences are LGHNA and YNFKEQ. CDR3 size: 15 residues. V dropped 1 base and J dropped 6 bases, with 14 bases sitting between them. CDR3 amino acids: CASSQGFLVGDTQYF. CDR3 bases: TGTGCCAGCAGCCAAGGATTCTTAGTGGGGGATACGCAGTATTTT.

Many counts were recorded for this clonotype. This chain connects TRBV6-2 or TRBV6-3 to TRBJ1-1; unclear D gene. CDR3 length equals 12 residues. V shed 5 bases and J shed 0 bases, with 4 bases lying between them. The V gene's germline CDR1 is MNHEY and CDR2 SVGEGT. The CDR3 coding sequence is TGTGCCAGCAGTAGACTGAACACTGAAGCTTTCTTT. Translation gives CASSRLNTEAFF.

This clonotype was found many times. The rearrangement joins TRBV5-1 to TRBJ2-5, with 11 positions matching TRBD1. The CDR3 contains 16 residues. Germline-derived CDR1 and CDR2 are SGHRS and YFSETQ. Losses at the gene ends were 4 bases for V and 4 bases for J; bases not matched to a gene: 9. The CDR3 protein is CASSRTGGEGRETQYF. CDR3 DNA: TGCGCCAGCAGCCGGACAGGGGGCGAAGGGAGAGAGACCCAGTACTTC.

This chain uses TRBV7-2 with TRBJ2-7; D unclear. Germline values: CDR1 SGHTA, CDR2 FQGNSA. V lost 5 bases to trimming and J lost 7 bases, with 15 bases between them. The CDR3 is made up of 13 amino acids. The CDR3 sequence is CASSILRYNEQYF. In DNA form, the CDR3 reads TGTGCCAGCAGCATTCTCAGGTACAATGAGCAGTACTTC.

This chain joins TRBV20-1 and TRBJ2-1; possibly TRBD2 for D (6 bases). From germline, CDR1 is DFQATT and CDR2 SNEGSKA (reference sequence). This CDR3 has 12 amino acids. Trimming pared 3 bases from V and 4 bases from J, leaving 7 bases between. CDR3 bases: TGCAGTGCTAGCGGGACTTACAATGAGCAGTTCTTC. Its protein product is CSASGTYNEQFF.

This chain links TRBV25-1 with TRBJ2-4, with 8 bases that match TRBD1. The V gene end was trimmed by 3 bases and the J gene end by 9 bases; junction bases not matched to a gene: 1. The CDR3 is 12 amino acids. From germline, CDR1 is MGHDK and CDR2 SYGVNS. The CDR3 DNA reads TGTGCCAGCAGTGACGGGACAGGCATTCAGTACTTC. Residues: CASSDGTGIQYF.

The chain joins TRBV6-5 to TRBJ2-1; D uncertain. The germline V and J ends were trimmed by 4 bases and 2 bases, with 18 bases remaining between them. The germline V gene encodes CDR1 MNHEY and CDR2 SVGAGI. This CDR3 spans 17 amino acids. CDR3 protein: CASSSYVGGTPYNEQFF. The CDR3 nucleotides are TGTGCCAGCAGTTCGTATGTTGGCGGAACCCCCTACAATGAGCAGTTCTTC.

This chain links TRBV6-6 with TRBJ2-2, with D tentatively TRBD1 (5 bases). This CDR3 has 14 amino acids. V lost 0 bases and J lost 8, with 10 bases in between. Germline CDR1 MNHNY, CDR2 SVGAGI (reference sequence). The CDR3 spells CASSYSTARGELFF. The CDR3 DNA follows: TGTGCCAGCAGTTACTCGACAGCTAGGGGGGAGCTGTTTTTT.

Comment on this clonotype: A read error is possible here, since a much larger clone lies one base away. CDR3 in amino acids: CASSLVVGHTF. The CDR3 DNA reads TGTGCCAGCAGCTTAGTGGTTGGCCACACCTTC. The J gene is TRBJ1-2, the V gene TRBV7-2, with D unclear. Per the germline V gene, CDR1 is SGHTA and CDR2 is FQGNSA. There are 11 residues in the CDR3.

The CDR3 here is CASNIDGTGSEKLFF. CDR3 coding DNA: TGTGCCAGCAATATCGACGGGACAGGGAGTGAAAAACTGTTTTTT. The rearrangement uses TRBV6-2 or TRBV6-3 and TRBJ1-4; TRBD1 aligns across 9 bases. After removal of 7 bases from V and 7 bases from J, the junction contained 10 bases not matched to a gene. Per germline, CDR1 MNHEY and CDR2 SVGEGT. This CDR3 has 15 residues.

The gene calls are TRBV5-1 and TRBJ1-1, with 9 positions matching TRBD1. Germline V gene lookup returns CDR1 SGHRS and CDR2 YFSETQ. Unmatched junction bases numbered 12, after V lost 2 bases and J lost 10 bases. The CDR3 has 15 residues. CDR3 nucleotides: TGCGCCAGCAGCTTCGGGGGACAGGGAACTTTGGGAGCTTTCTTT. It yields the protein CASSFGGQGTLGAFF.

This clonotype was found a few times. The chain combines TRBV29-1 with TRBJ2-7, with D possibly TRBD1 on 5 matching bases. CDR3 length equals 12 residues. Germline CDR1 is SQVTM and CDR2 is ANQGSEA. Between the trimmed V and J ends, which lost 5 bases and 3 bases, there was a span of 11 bases. Here the CDR3 reads CSVRDSFYEQYF. CDR3 bases: TGCAGCGTTAGAGACAGCTTCTACGAGCAGTACTTC.

J is TRBJ1-1 and V is TRBV6-2 or TRBV6-3; D is unresolved. CDR1 and CDR2 from the germline V gene are MNHEY and SVGEGT. This CDR3 is 14 amino acids long. Trimming stripped 4 bases from V and 5 bases from J, with 14 bases between. CDR3 sequence reads: CASSSPDGRTEAFF. In nucleotides, the CDR3 is TGTGCCAGCAGTTCCCCGGATGGGAGAACTGAAGCTTTCTTT.

V gene TRBV6-6 combines with J gene TRBJ2-4, with D tentatively TRBD1 or TRBD2 (6 bases each). The J call may be faulty, since TRBJ2-7 better matches the DNA end. Germline CDR1 is MNHNY and CDR2 is SVGAGI (reference sequence). The CDR3 length is 13 residues. The CDR3 DNA follows: TGTGCCAGCAGTTACCGAGGGGGGAACGAGCAGTACTTC. Translated, it gives CASSYRGGNEQYF.

V gene TRBV6-1 combines with J gene TRBJ2-1; D is possibly TRBD1 or TRBD2 (5 bases each). V dropped 1 base and J dropped 4 bases, with 8 bases sitting between them. CDR3 size: 14 residues. Per germline, CDR1 MNHNS and CDR2 SASEGT. In DNA, the CDR3 is TGTGCCAGCAGTGAAGGGTGGGGGTACAATGAGCAGTTCTTC. Its translation is CASSEGWGYNEQFF.

V and J are TRBV13 and TRBJ1-2; TRBD1 is a possible D gene (5 bases). Trimming left V 0 bases short and J 1 base short, with 6 bases between. Germline assignment: CDR1 PRHDT and CDR2 FYEKMQ (reference sequence). The CDR3 runs to 14 residues. This CDR3 is CASSLGRVNYGYTF. The CDR3 DNA reads as TGTGCCAGCAGCTTAGGCAGGGTTAACTATGGCTACACCTTC.

This clonotype is judged large (0.1 to 1%). Mismatch with germline at one junction end may stem from a read error. V and J are TRBV18 and TRBJ2-7; D ambiguous. Per germline, CDR1 KGHSH and CDR2 LQKENI. The CDR3 is 12 amino acids. The CDR3 DNA reads TGTGCCAGCGCACCAGAAGGCTACGAGCAGTACTTC. Its protein product is CASAPEGYEQYF.

This clonotype occurred a few times. This chain joins TRBV3-1 and TRBJ1-2, with D tentatively TRBD1 (5 bases). V was shortened by 0 bases and J by 4 bases, with 15 bases between the two germline ends. The CDR3 extends over 16 amino acids. Germline V CDR1 and CDR2: LGHDT, YNNKEL (reference sequence). CDR3 DNA sequence: TGTGCCAGCAGCCAAGAGCGAGGGGCAGGTAGCTATGGCTACACCTTC. It codes for CASSQERGAGSYGYTF.

The chain uses TRBV4-3 and TRBJ1-1; 8 bases line up with TRBD1. CDR3 length equals 16 residues. V lost 4 bases to trimming and J lost 5 bases; unmatched junction nucleotides: 12. Per the germline V gene, CDR1 is LGHNA and CDR2 is YSLEER. This CDR3 is CASSPLVTGGKTEAFF. The CDR3 nucleotides are TGCGCCAGCAGCCCCCTTGTAACAGGGGGTAAGACTGAAGCTTTCTTT.

V is TRBV20-1 and J is TRBJ1-1; TRBD1 agrees at 8 bases. The CDR3 covers 14 residues. The ends lost 5 bases at V and 8 bases at J; junction bases unmatched: 13. Per germline, CDR1 DFQATT and CDR2 SNEGSKA (reference sequence). CDR3 in amino acids: CSAVLAGRTGEAFF. The CDR3 region has the DNA TGCAGTGCTGTACTGGCTGGAAGGACAGGGGAAGCTTTCTTT.

In this sample, this clonotype turned up a few times. The CDR3 DNA is TGCAGCGTTGAAGATTGGAGGACAGGGAACACTGAAGCTTTCTTT. Amino acids: CSVEDWRTGNTEAFF. The chain carries TRBV29-1 and TRBJ1-1, with 7 nucleotides matching TRBD1. Germline lookup yields CDR1 SQVTM and CDR2 ANQGSEA. The CDR3 has 15 amino acids. With V trimmed by 0 bases and J by 1 base, 5 bases remained unmatched.

This clonotype has a count of ten or more. V is TRBV18 and J is TRBJ1-5; D gene unclear. This CDR3 has 13 amino acids. CDR1 KGHSH and CDR2 LQKENI come from the germline V gene. Trimming took 5 bases from V and 1 from J, leaving 6 bases between them. CDR3 in amino acids: CASSETSNQPQHF. The CDR3, as DNA: TGTGCCAGCTCAGAAACGAGCAATCAGCCCCAGCATTTT.

The chain recombines TRBV4-1 with TRBJ2-1; 10 bases map to TRBD2. Germline V gene lookup returns CDR1 MGHRA and CDR2 YSYEKL. The ends lost 1 base at V and 12 bases at J; junction bases unmatched: 12. The CDR3 has 16 amino acids. CDR3 residues: CASSQVRLAGDSGQFF. In nucleotides, the CDR3 is TGCGCCAGCAGCCAAGTCCGGCTAGCGGGGGATTCTGGGCAGTTCTTC.

The J gene is TRBJ2-7, the V gene TRBV7-2, with 8 bases identical to TRBD2. Per the germline V gene, CDR1 is SGHTA and CDR2 is FQGNSA. CDR3 length: 14 amino acids. V lost 3 bases to trimming and J lost 5 bases; unmatched junction nucleotides: 6. CDR3: CASSLAGGFHEQYF. CDR3 sequence (DNA): TGTGCCAGCAGCTTGGCGGGAGGTTTCCACGAGCAGTACTTC.

The V gene is TRBV20-1, the J gene TRBJ2-7; D call uncertain. The V gene lost 6 bases and the J gene lost 6 bases, with 15 bases spanning the gap. The germline V gene has CDR1 DFQATT and CDR2 SNEGSKA (reference sequence). There are 12 residues in the CDR3. The CDR3 bases are TGCAGTGCCCCAAACCGGGCAGGCGAGCAGTACTTC. This codes for CSAPNRAGEQYF.

The rearrangement links TRBV21-1 to TRBJ2-1; TRBD2, as called in the table, went unchecked against the DNA. TRBV21-1 is deemed a pseudogene. The CDR3 is made up of 16 amino acids. In DNA, the CDR3 is TGTGCCAGCAGTCCTCTGGACTCTACGTACCTCAATGAGCAGTTCTTC. Translation gives CASSPLDSTYLNEQFF.